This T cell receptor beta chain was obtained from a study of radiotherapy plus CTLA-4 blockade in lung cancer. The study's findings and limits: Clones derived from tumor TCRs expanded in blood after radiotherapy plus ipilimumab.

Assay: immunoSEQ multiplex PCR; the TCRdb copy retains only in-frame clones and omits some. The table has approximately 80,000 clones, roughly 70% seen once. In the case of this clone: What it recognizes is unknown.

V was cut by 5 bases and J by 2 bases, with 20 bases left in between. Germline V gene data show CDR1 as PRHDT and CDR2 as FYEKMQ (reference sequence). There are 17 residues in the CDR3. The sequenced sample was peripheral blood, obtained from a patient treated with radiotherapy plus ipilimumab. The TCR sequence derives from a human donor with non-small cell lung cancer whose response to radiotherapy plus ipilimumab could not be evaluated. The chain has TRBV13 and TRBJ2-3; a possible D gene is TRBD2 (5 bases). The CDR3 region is CASSDLGLGDITDTQYF. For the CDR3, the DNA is TGTGCCAGCAGCGATCTTGGACTTGGGGATATCACAGATACGCAGTATTTT.